The 30 T cell receptor beta chains below all came from one sample that was sequenced in a study of tumor-infiltrating lymphocytes in oesophageal squamous cell carcinoma (dated by TCRdb to about 2016). Library prep was done by PCR. Sequencing was performed on an Illumina HiSeq 2000. TCRdb took the public reads, trimmed them with fastp at Q25, ran MiXCR for clone calling and kept in-frame beta chains. Duplicate CDR3 protein sequences are folded into a single record with the most common DNA and genes. The sample data list roughly 20,000 distinct CDR3 sequences, and around two fifths of these were observed just once. About 14% of the sample is taken by the ten largest. Sequenced sample: normal esophageal tissue next to the tumor. The receptors come from a male donor with esophageal squamous cell carcinoma.

With regard to this clonotype: The junction departs from the called germline gene at one end, perhaps through a read error. The rearrangement links TRBV3-1 to TRBJ2-3; D is perhaps TRBD2 (6 bases). Germline V gene data show CDR1 as LGHDT and CDR2 as YNNKEL (reference sequence). CDR3 length: 16 residues. Here the CDR3 reads CASTQAGSENTGELYF. CDR3 nucleotides: TGTGCCAGCACCCAAGCGGGTAGCGAGAACACCGGGGAGCTGTATTTT.

In its sample, this clonotype was seen a few times. This rearrangement joins TRBV28 to TRBJ1-1; D might be TRBD1 (5 bases). The CDR3 extends over 20 amino acids. V lost 3 bases to trimming and J lost 4 bases, with 30 bases between them. Germline assignment: CDR1 MDHEN and CDR2 SYDVKM. The CDR3 DNA reads TGTGCCAGCAGTTTGGTTTCCCTGGTTCTTGGTTATATGGGGGTCACTGAAGCTTTCTTT. As protein: CASSLVSLVLGYMGVTEAFF. Filled out from reference TRBV28 and TRBJ1-1, the complete variable domain reads DVKVTQSSRYLVKRTGEKVFLECVQDMDHENMFWYRQDPGLGLRLIYFSYDVKMKEKGDIPEGYSVSREKKERFSLILESASTNQTSMYLCASSLVSLVLGYMGVTEAFFGQGTRLTVV.

In its sample, this clonotype was seen a few times. In DNA, the CDR3 is TGTGCCAGTAGTATAGTGCAGGAGGGGCAGCAGTTCTTC. It encodes CASSIVQEGQQFF. The V call is TRBV19, the J call TRBJ2-5, with D perhaps matching TRBD2 (6 bases). The DNA end lines up better with TRBJ2-1; the J call may be wrong. The CDR3 extends over 13 amino acids. From germline, CDR1 is LNHDA and CDR2 SQIVND (reference sequence).

At least ten counts were recorded for this clonotype. The chain combines TRBV28 with TRBJ1-5, with D uncertain. Germline V gene sequence: CDR1 MDHEN, CDR2 SYDVKM. V shed 2 bases and J shed 5 bases, with 7 bases lying between them. This CDR3 region has 13 residues. CDR3 sequence reads: CASSLGFDQPQHF. The CDR3, as DNA: TGTGCCAGCAGTTTAGGGTTCGATCAGCCCCAGCATTTT.

Points on this clonotype: In this CDR3 the conserved last residue, phenylalanine or tryptophan, is missing, so a read error is likely. It is unclear where the CDR3 begins or ends on the DNA, so no DNA is shown, and the CDR3 is as TCRdb lists it. This chain uses TRBV11-2 with TRBJ2-1; the table calls TRBD2, which could not be checked here. The CDR3 numbers 16 amino acids, ends counted. The V gene's germline CDR1 is SGHAT and CDR2 FQNNGV. The CDR3: CASSWTDNNSPLHFGN.

The gene calls are TRBV7-8 and TRBJ2-5; tentatively, D is TRBD2 (6 bases). The CDR3 is 13 residues long. V was shortened by 5 bases and J by 5 bases, with 12 bases between the two germline ends. Germline CDR1 is SGHVS and CDR2 is FQNEAQ. The DNA of the CDR3 is TGTGCCAGCAGCAGCAGACTAGATGAGACCCAGTACTTC. This gives the protein CASSSRLDETQYF.

This clonotype occurred a few times. The rearrangement joins TRBV5-1 to TRBJ1-1, with 11 bases identical to TRBD1. Germline CDR1 and CDR2: SGHRS and YFSETQ. V gave up 4 bases and J gave up 8 bases; unmatched junction bases: 4. This CDR3 comprises 13 residues. DNA for the CDR3: TGCGCCAGCAGCACCGGGACAGGGGGAGAAGCTTTCTTT. This sequence encodes CASSTGTGGEAFF.

This clonotype was seen many times. A read error may explain this, as a much larger clone is one base away. The rearrangement links TRBV7-2 to TRBJ2-1; D gene ambiguous. The J call may be incorrect, as the DNA end agrees better with TRBJ2-7. The CDR3 contains 16 residues. In germline, CDR1 is SGHTA, CDR2 FQGNSA. For the CDR3, the DNA is TGTGCCAGCAGCTTAATCCCGCGGAGCTCCTACAATGAGCAGTACTTC. This gives the protein CASSLIPRSSYNEQYF.

This clonotype was seen at least ten times. The junction shows a germline mismatch at one end, possibly a read error. The chain is built from TRBV5-4 and TRBJ2-7, with 8 bases identical to TRBD2. In germline, CDR1 is SGHNT, CDR2 YYREEE (reference sequence). This CDR3 is built from 16 residues. The CDR3 bases are TGCGCCAGCAGCTCACTACTCCGGGGGGGCACCTACGAGCAGTACTTC. Translating gives CASSSLLRGGTYEQYF.

The V and J genes are TRBV5-1 and TRBJ2-3; D call uncertain. TRBJ2-7 explains the end of the DNA better; the J call may be wrong. The CDR3 extends over 14 amino acids. The germline V gene has CDR1 SGHRS and CDR2 YFSETQ. CDR3: CASSPQPSSYEQYF. The CDR3 DNA follows: TGCGCCAGCAGCCCCCAACCCAGCTCCTACGAGCAGTACTTC.

By share, this clonotype ranks as medium-sized. The rearrangement uses TRBV24-1 and TRBJ2-3; 7 bases line up with TRBD2. CDR3 length: 15 amino acids. Germline lookup yields CDR1 KGHDR and CDR2 SFDVKD. After removal of 5 bases from V and 2 bases from J, the junction contained 6 bases not matched to a gene. CDR3: CATSVSGTFTDTQYF. The CDR3 bases are TGTGCCACCAGTGTGAGCGGGACTTTCACAGATACGCAGTATTTT.

As to this clonotype: This is likely a read error, given that the CDR3 carries no conserved phenylalanine or tryptophan at its end. It is unclear where the CDR3 begins or ends on the DNA, so no DNA is shown, and the CDR3 is as TCRdb lists it. V gene TRBV11-1 combines with J gene TRBJ1-1. Including both end residues, the CDR3 is 16 amino acids long. Germline V gives CDR1 SGHAT, CDR2 FQDESV (reference sequence). The chain's CDR3 is CASSGDGVLDEQFFGQ.

This clonotype was observed many times. The gene calls are TRBV11-3 and TRBJ1-1; D remains unclear. V was pared by 1 base and J by 6 bases, with 12 bases between. Germline V gives CDR1 SGHNT, CDR2 YENEEA. The CDR3 runs to 14 residues. The CDR3 is CASSLGQRGAEAFF. In DNA, the CDR3 is TGTGCCAGCAGCTTAGGTCAGCGGGGTGCTGAAGCTTTCTTT.

The gene calls are TRBV7-6 and TRBJ2-3; D might be TRBD2 (6 bases). The J call is doubtful: the DNA matches TRBJ2-1 better. The CDR3 totals 14 residues. Germline V gene data show CDR1 as SGHVS and CDR2 as FNYEAQ. Here the CDR3 DNA reads TGTGCCAGCCTGAAGGTAGCGGAAAACAATGAGCAGTTCTTC. Translating gives CASLKVAENNEQFF.

Concerning this clonotype itself: Relative to the germline gene, one junction end is altered; a read error may explain this. The chain carries TRBV7-2 and TRBJ1-1; no firm D call. The germline gives CDR1 SGHTA, CDR2 FQGNSA. The CDR3 has 14 amino acids. CDR3: CASRVGSLNTGAFF. Written as DNA, the CDR3 is TGTGCCAGCAGGGTGGGGTCCTTGAACACTGGAGCTTTCTTT. Variable domain in full (rest from reference TRBV7-2 and TRBJ1-1): GAGVSQSPSNKVTEKGKDVELRCDPISGHTALYWYRQSLGQGLEFLIYFQGNSAPDKSGLPSDRFSAERTGGSVSTLTIQRTQQEDSAVYLCASRVGSLNTGAFFGQGTRLTVV.

The chain employs TRBV7-3 and TRBJ2-3, with D maybe TRBD2 (5 bases). Germline CDR1 and CDR2: SGHTA and FQGTGA. V was cut by 5 bases and J by 0 bases, with 12 bases left in between. This CDR3 is 15 amino acids long. As DNA, the CDR3 is TGTGCCAGCAGCCATTGGGCGGGTAGCACAGATACGCAGTATTTT. It codes for CASSHWAGSTDTQYF. The full variable domain, in which reference TRBV7-3 and TRBJ2-3 provide the parts outside the CDR3, is GAGVSQTPSNKVTEKGKYVELRCDPISGHTALYWYRQSLGQGPEFLIYFQGTGAADDSGLPNDRFFAVRPEGSVSTLKIQRTERGDSAVYLCASSHWAGSTDTQYFGPGTRLTVL.

The chain employs TRBV27 and TRBJ2-1; 12 bases line up with TRBD2. Germline V gene data show CDR1 as MNHEY and CDR2 as SMNVEV (reference sequence). CDR3 size: 17 residues. The V and J ends lost 6 bases and 1 base, in that order; junction bases with no gene match: 7. The CDR3 nucleotides are TGTGCCAGCAGCCGGACTAGCGGGATTGAGTCCTACAATGAGCAGTTCTTC. Its translation: CASSRTSGIESYNEQFF.

V and J are TRBV7-4 and TRBJ2-4, with a weak D call TRBD2 (5 bases). CDR3 length: 14 residues. The germline V gene encodes CDR1 SGHVT and CDR2 SQSDAQ. V lost 1 base and J 3 bases, leaving 7 bases between the germline ends. This CDR3 is CASSLDAGKNIQYF. The CDR3 DNA reads TGTGCCAGCAGCTTAGACGCGGGCAAAAACATTCAGTACTTC.

J is TRBJ2-7 and V is TRBV7-8; 9 bases line up with TRBD1. V shed 6 bases and J 3 bases; nucleotides not matched to a gene: 3. The CDR3 is 13 amino acids. Germline assignment: CDR1 SGHVS and CDR2 FQNEAQ. CDR3 coding DNA: TGTGCCAGCAGAAGGGACAGGGACTACGAGCAGTACTTC. The encoded protein is CASRRDRDYEQYF.

This clonotype appeared once. The rearrangement links TRBV24-1 to TRBJ2-3; weak D call: TRBD1 (5 bases). The CDR3 is made up of 12 amino acids. Per germline, CDR1 KGHDR and CDR2 SFDVKD. The V and J ends lost 3 bases and 7 bases respectively, with 7 bases between them. CDR3 loop: CATSDKDNTQYF. The CDR3 bases are TGTGCCACCAGTGATAAGGACAATACGCAGTATTTT.

Ten or more counts support this clonotype. The chain joins TRBV6-2 or TRBV6-3 to TRBJ2-1; the D gene could be TRBD1 or TRBD2 (6 bases each). The ends were cut back, 0 bases at V and 3 bases at J, with 18 bases in the middle. The germline CDR1 and CDR2 sequences are MNHEY and SVGEGT. CDR3 length equals 18 residues. The CDR3 region has the DNA TGTGCCAGCAGTTACTCGAAAGCTACGGCGGGACACTACAATGAGCAGTTCTTC. This gives the protein CASSYSKATAGHYNEQFF.

This clonotype was observed a handful of times. J is TRBJ2-1 and V is TRBV27; D gene ambiguous. Trimming removed 4 bases from V and 7 bases from J, with 14 bases in between. The CDR3 is 14 amino acids. CDR1 is MNHEY and CDR2 is SMNVEV in the germline V gene (reference sequence). The CDR3 here is CASSSRFVVNEQFF. The CDR3 DNA sequence: TGTGCCAGCAGTTCCCGTTTCGTAGTGAATGAGCAGTTCTTC.

The chain has TRBV7-3 and TRBJ2-5, with 11 bases matching TRBD2. The germline CDR1 and CDR2 sequences are SGHTA and FQGTGA. J gave up 11 bases and V 2 bases, and 19 bases lay outside the gene matches. The CDR3 is 18 residues long. The CDR3 protein is CASSLGTSGRLFYNEQYF. CDR3 nucleotides: TGTGCCAGCAGCTTAGGGACTAGCGGAAGACTCTTCTACAATGAGCAGTACTTC.

This clonotype was counted at least ten times. This chain uses TRBV6-1 with TRBJ2-7; D possibly uses TRBD1 or TRBD2 (5 bases each). V was pared by 2 bases and J by 5 bases, with 13 bases between. There are 14 residues in the CDR3. Germline V gives CDR1 MNHNS, CDR2 SASEGT. CDR3 sequence: CASSERGGWDEQYF. The CDR3 DNA reads as TGTGCCAGCAGTGAACGTGGGGGATGGGACGAGCAGTACTTC.

The table lists this clonotype with many counts. CDR3 residues: CASRRQGARYEQYF. Written as DNA, the CDR3 is TGTGCCAGCAGAAGACAGGGGGCGCGGTACGAGCAGTACTTC. The rearrangement links TRBV6-1 to TRBJ2-7; 10 bases agree with TRBD1. In germline, CDR1 is MNHNS, CDR2 SASEGT. The CDR3 consists of 14 residues. With 6 bases clipped from V and 4 bases from J, the junction kept 6 bases outside the gene matches.

CDR3 nucleotide sequence: TGCGCCAGCAGCCAAGCCCTGGACCAAAATGAGCAGTTCTTC. Protein: CASSQALDQNEQFF. The J gene is TRBJ2-1, the V gene TRBV4-3; no definite D call. This CDR3 is built from 14 residues. Germline CDR1 reads LGHNA; CDR2 reads YSLEER. V lost 1 base and J lost 7, with 11 bases in between.

V is TRBV7-6 and J is TRBJ1-1, with D unresolved. Trimming took off 3 bases at V and 1 base at J, with 6 bases between the two ends. From germline, CDR1 is SGHVS and CDR2 FNYEAQ. This CDR3 region has 13 residues. This chain's CDR3 is CASSFQENTEAFF. The CDR3 DNA follows: TGTGCCAGCAGCTTCCAGGAGAACACTGAAGCTTTCTTT.

The V and J genes are TRBV2 and TRBJ2-7; D gene unclear. This CDR3 contains 15 residues. Germline CDR1 reads SNHLY; CDR2 reads FYNNEI. Trimming removed 2 bases at V and 2 bases at J, with 13 bases between. CDR3 coding DNA: TGTGCCAGCAGTGAACTTTTGCGGCCCGCCTACGAGCAGTACTTC. This sequence encodes CASSELLRPAYEQYF.

This rearrangement joins TRBV7-2 to TRBJ2-7; D not certain. The J call may be in error: the DNA end matches TRBJ2-1 better. CDR1 is SGHTA and CDR2 is FQGNSA in the germline V gene. CDR3 length: 16 residues. CDR3 protein: CASSHTSGSTYNEQFF. As DNA, the CDR3 is TGTGCCAGCAGCCACACTTCCGGGTCCACCTACAATGAGCAGTTCTTC.

This chain connects TRBV7-9 to TRBJ2-1, with 13 positions matching TRBD2. The DNA end lines up better with TRBJ2-7; the J call may be wrong. The CDR3 consists of 16 residues. CDR1 and CDR2 from the germline V gene are SEHNR and FQNEAQ (reference sequence). The CDR3 bases are TGTGCCAGCAGCGGAAGCGGACTAGCGGGAGCCCACGAGCAGTACTTC. Protein: CASSGSGLAGAHEQYF.